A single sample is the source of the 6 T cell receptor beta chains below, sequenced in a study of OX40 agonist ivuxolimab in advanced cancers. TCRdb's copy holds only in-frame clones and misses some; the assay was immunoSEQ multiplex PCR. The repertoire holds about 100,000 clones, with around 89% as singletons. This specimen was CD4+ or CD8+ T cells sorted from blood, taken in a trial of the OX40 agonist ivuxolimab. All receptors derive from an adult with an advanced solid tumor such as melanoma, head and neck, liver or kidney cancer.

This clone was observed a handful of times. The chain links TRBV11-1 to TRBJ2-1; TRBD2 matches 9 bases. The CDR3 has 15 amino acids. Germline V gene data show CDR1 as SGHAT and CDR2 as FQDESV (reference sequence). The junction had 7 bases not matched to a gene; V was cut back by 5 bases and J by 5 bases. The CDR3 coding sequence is TGTGCCAGCAGCGGACTAGCGTCTGGGAACAATGAGCAGTTCTTC. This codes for CASSGLASGNNEQFF.

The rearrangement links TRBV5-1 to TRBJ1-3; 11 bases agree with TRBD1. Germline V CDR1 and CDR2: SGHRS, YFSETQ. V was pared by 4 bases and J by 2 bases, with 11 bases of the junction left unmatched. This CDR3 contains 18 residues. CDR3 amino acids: CASSPGQGGFDPGNTIYF. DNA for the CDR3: TGCGCCAGCAGCCCGGGACAGGGGGGGTTTGACCCTGGAAACACCATATATTTT.

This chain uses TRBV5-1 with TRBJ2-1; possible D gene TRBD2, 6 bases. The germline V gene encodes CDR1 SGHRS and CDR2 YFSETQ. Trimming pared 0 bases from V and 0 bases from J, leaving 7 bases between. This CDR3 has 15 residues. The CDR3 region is CASSLVAASYNEQFF. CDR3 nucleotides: TGCGCCAGCAGCTTGGTAGCGGCCTCCTACAATGAGCAGTTCTTC. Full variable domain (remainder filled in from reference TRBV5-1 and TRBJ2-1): KAGVTQTPRYLIKTRGQQVTLSCSPISGHRSVSWYQQTPGQGLQFLFEYFSETQRNKGNFPGRFSGRQFSNSRSEMNVSTLELGDSALYLCASSLVAASYNEQFFGPGTRLTVL.

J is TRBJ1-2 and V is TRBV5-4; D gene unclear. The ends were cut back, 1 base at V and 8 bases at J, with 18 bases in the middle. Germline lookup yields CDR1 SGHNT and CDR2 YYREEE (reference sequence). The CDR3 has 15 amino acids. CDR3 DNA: TGTGCCAGCAGCTTGATTGGGGAGCGGAGTAGAGGCTACACCTTC. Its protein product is CASSLIGERSRGYTF.

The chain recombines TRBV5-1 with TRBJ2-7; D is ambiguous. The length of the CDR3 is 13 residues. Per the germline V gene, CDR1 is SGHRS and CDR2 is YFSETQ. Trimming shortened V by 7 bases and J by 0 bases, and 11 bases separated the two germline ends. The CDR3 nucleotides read TGCGCCAGCGCCTCGGGTCCCTCCTACGAGCAGTACTTC. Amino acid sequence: CASASGPSYEQYF.

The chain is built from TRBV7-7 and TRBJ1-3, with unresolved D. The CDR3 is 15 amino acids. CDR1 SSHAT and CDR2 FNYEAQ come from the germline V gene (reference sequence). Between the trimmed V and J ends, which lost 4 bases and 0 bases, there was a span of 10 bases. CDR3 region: CASSSDTSSGNTIYF. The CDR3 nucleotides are TGTGCCAGCAGCTCAGACACGTCCTCTGGAAACACCATATATTTT.